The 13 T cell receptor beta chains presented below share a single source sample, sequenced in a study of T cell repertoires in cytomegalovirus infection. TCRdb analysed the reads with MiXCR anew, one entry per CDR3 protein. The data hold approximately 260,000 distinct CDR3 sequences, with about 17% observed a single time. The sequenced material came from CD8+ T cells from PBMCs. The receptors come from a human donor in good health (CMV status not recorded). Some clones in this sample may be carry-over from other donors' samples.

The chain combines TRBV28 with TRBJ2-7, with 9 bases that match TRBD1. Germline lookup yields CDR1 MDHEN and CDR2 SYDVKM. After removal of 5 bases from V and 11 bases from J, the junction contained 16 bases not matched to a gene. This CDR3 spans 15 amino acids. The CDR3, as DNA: TGTGCCAGCAGTGCCCTCCGGGACAGGGTAGCCCCCGAGTACTTC. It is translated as CASSALRDRVAPEYF.

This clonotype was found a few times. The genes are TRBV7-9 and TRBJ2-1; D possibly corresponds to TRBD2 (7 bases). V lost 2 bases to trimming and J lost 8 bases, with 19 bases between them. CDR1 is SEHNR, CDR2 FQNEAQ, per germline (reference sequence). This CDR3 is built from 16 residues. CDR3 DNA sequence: TGTGCCAGCAGCTTAAGGTCTGCGGGGGCCATTCATGAGCAGTTCTTC. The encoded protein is CASSLRSAGAIHEQFF. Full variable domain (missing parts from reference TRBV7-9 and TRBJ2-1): DTGVSQNPRHKITKRGQNVTFRCDPISEHNRLYWYRQTLGQGPEFLTYFQNEAQLEKSRLLSDRFSAERPKGSFSTLEIQRTEQGDSAMYLCASSLRSAGAIHEQFFGPGTRLTVL.

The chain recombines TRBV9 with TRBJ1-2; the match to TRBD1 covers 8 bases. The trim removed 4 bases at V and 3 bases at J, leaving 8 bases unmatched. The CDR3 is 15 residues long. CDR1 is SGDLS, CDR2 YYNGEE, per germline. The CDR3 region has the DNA TGTGCCAGCAGCCCCTGGGACAGGACAGACTATGGCTACACCTTC. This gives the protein CASSPWDRTDYGYTF.

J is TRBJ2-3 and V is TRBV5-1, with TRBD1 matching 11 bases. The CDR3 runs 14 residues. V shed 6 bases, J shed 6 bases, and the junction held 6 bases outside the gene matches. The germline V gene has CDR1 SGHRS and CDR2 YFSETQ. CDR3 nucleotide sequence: TGCGCCAGCACCCTGGGACAGGGGGGTGATACGCAGTATTTT. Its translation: CASTLGQGGDTQYF.

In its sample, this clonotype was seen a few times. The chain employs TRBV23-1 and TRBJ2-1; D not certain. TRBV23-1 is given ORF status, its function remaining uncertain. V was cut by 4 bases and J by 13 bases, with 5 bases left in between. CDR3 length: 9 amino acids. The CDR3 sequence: CASSRAQFF. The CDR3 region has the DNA TGCGCCAGCAGTCGCGCCCAGTTCTTC.

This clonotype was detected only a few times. The CDR3 DNA reads as TGTGCCAGCAGCTGGGGACAGGGGGCCTACAATGAGCAGTTCTTC. It codes for CASSWGQGAYNEQFF. The chain couples TRBV5-5 to TRBJ2-1, with 11 bases lining up with TRBD1. The V gene's germline CDR1 is SGHKS and CDR2 YYEKEE (reference sequence). CDR3 length: 15 amino acids. With V trimmed by 3 bases and J by 2 bases, 1 base remained unmatched.

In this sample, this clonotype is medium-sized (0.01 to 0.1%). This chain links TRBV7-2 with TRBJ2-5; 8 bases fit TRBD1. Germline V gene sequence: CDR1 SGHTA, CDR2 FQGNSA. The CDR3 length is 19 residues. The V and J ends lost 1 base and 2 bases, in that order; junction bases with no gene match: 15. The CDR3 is CASSLEMRQGFFQQETQYF. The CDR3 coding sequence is TGTGCCAGCAGCTTAGAAATGAGACAGGGGTTCTTTCAGCAAGAGACCCAGTACTTC.

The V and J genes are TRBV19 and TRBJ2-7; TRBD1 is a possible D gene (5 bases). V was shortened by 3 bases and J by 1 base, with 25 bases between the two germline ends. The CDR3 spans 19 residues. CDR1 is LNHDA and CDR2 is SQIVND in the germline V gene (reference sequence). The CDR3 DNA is TGTGCCAGTAGTATTTTCCTTGCCCTCGAACAGGCCAAATCCTACGAGCAGTACTTC. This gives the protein CASSIFLALEQAKSYEQYF.

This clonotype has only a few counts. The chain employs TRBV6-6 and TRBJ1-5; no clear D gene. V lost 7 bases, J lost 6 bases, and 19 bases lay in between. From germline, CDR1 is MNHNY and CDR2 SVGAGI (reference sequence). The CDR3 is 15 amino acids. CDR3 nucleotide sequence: TGTGCCAGCATAGAGGTGTGGGAGACTTCTCAGCCCCAGCATTTT. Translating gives CASIEVWETSQPQHF.

The CDR3 sequence: CASSYQGQGFRQYF. CDR3 nucleotide sequence: TGTGCCAGCAGTTACCAGGGACAGGGCTTTAGGCAGTACTTC. The chain recombines TRBV6-5 with TRBJ2-7; 9 positions agree with TRBD1. V was pared by 2 bases and J by 9 bases, with 8 bases of the junction left unmatched. CDR3 length: 14 amino acids. CDR1 and CDR2 from the germline V gene are MNHEY and SVGAGI.

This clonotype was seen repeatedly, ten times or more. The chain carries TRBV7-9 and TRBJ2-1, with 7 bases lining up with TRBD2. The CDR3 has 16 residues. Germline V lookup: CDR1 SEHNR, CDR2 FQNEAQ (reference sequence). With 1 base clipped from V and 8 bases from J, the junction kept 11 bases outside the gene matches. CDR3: CASSLVVWPGRDEQFF. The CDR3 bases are TGTGCCAGCAGCTTAGTCGTTTGGCCAGGGAGGGATGAGCAGTTCTTC.

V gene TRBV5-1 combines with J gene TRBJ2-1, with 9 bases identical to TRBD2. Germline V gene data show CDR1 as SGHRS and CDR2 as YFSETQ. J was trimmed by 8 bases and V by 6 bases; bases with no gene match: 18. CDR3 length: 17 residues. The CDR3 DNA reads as TGCGCCAGCACCACTTTCCCTGGCGGGGGGGCCCTTTATGAGCAGTTCTTC. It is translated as CASTTFPGGGALYEQFF.

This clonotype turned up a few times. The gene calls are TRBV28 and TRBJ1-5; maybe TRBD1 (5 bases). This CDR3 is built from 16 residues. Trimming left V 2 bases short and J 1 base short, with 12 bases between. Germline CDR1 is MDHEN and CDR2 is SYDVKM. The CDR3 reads CASSLGRGRSNQPQHF. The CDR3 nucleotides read TGTGCCAGCAGTTTAGGGCGGGGACGGAGCAATCAGCCCCAGCATTTT.